Detailed here is one T cell receptor (beta chain). Its cognate antigen is unknown. The entry originates in a study of T cell responses to AZD1222 COVID-19 vaccine. Study-wide results and caveats: Clonal diversity was possibly underestimated, and white British individuals and females predominated among donors.

Clones were read by immunoSEQ multiplex PCR, and TCRdb kept only the in-frame ones, dropping some. The table records under 70,000 clones, 89% of them present only once. Pooled in the analysis were second doses at about 4 or about 12 weeks. The CDR3 has 14 amino acids. The V gene's germline CDR1 is SGHNT and CDR2 YYREEE (reference sequence). V lost 0 bases and J lost 5; bases outside the gene matches: 4. Source: peripheral blood, taken 28 days after the second AZD1222 dose. The receptor was derived from an adult who received the AZD1222 COVID-19 vaccine. The chain joins TRBV5-4 to TRBJ2-5; 7 bases are a match to TRBD1. CDR3 DNA sequence: TGTGCCAGCAGCTTGGGACAGGACAGGGAGACCCAGTACTTC. Protein: CASSLGQDRETQYF.